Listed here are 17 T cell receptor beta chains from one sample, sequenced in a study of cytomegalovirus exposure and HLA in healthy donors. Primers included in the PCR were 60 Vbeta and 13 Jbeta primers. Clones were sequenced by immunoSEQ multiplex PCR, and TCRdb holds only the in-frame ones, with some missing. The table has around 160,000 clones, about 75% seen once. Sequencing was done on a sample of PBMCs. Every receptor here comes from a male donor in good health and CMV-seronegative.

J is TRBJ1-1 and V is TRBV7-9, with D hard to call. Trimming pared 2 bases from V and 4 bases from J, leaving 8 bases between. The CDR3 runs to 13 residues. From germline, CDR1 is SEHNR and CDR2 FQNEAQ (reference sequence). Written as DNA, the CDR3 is TGTGCCAGCAGCTTATCTAGCTCCACTGAAGCTTTCTTT. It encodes CASSLSSSTEAFF.

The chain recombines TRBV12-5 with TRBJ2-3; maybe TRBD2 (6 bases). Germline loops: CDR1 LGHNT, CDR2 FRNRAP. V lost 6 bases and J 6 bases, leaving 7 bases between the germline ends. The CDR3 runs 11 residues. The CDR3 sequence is CASGRGDTQYF. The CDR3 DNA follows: TGTGCTAGTGGACGGGGGGATACGCAGTATTTT.

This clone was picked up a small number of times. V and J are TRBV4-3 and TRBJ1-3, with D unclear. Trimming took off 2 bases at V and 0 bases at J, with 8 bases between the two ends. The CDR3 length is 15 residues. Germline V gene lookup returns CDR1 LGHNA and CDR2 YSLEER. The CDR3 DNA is TGCGCCAGCAGCCAACTAGCCAGCTCTGGAAACACCATATATTTT. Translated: CASSQLASSGNTIYF.

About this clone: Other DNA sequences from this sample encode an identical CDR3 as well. DNA of the CDR3: TGTGCCAGCAGTTACTCGAGCGGGGATTCCTACGAGCAGTACTTC. As protein: CASSYSSGDSYEQYF. This chain uses TRBV6-5 with TRBJ2-7, with 7 bases aligning to TRBD2. Looked up from germline, CDR1 is MNHEY and CDR2 is SVGAGI. V shed 0 bases, J shed 1 base, and the junction held 3 bases outside the gene matches. The CDR3 totals 15 residues.

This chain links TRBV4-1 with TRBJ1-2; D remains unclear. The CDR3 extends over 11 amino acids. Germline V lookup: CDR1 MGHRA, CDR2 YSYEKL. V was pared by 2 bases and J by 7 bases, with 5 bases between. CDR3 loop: CASSQRSGYTF. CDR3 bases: TGCGCCAGCAGCCAAAGGAGTGGCTACACCTTC.

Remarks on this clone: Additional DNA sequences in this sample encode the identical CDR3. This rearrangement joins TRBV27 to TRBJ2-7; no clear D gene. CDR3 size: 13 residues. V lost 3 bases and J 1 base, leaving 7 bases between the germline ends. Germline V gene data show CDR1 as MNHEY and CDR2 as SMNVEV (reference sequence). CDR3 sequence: CASSLGASYEQYF. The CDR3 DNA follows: TGTGCCAGCAGTTTGGGCGCTTCCTACGAGCAGTACTTC.

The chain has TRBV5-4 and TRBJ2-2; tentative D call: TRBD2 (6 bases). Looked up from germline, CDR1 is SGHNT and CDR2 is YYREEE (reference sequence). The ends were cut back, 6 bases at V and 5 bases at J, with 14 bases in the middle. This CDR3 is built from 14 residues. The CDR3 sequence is CASTQPGVTGELFF. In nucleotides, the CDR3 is TGTGCCAGCACCCAGCCGGGGGTAACCGGGGAGCTGTTTTTT.

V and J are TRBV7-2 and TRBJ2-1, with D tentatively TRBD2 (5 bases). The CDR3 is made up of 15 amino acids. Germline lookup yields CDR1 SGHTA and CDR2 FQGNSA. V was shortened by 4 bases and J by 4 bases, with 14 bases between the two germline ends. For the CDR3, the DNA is TGTGCCAGCAGCTCGAGTCTCGGCGGGTACAATGAGCAGTTCTTC. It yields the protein CASSSSLGGYNEQFF. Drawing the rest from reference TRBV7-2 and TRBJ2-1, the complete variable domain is GAGVSQSPSNKVTEKGKDVELRCDPISGHTALYWYRQSLGQGLEFLIYFQGNSAPDKSGLPSDRFSAERTGGSVSTLTIQRTQQEDSAVYLCASSSSLGGYNEQFFGPGTRLTVL.

The CDR3 spells CAWSKGNEQFF. The DNA for the CDR3 is TGTGCCTGGAGTAAGGGGAATGAGCAGTTCTTC. V is TRBV30 and J is TRBJ2-1; D is possibly TRBD1 (5 bases). The germline CDR1 and CDR2 sequences are GTSNPN and SVGIG (reference sequence). The CDR3 has 11 amino acids. V lost 2 bases and J 7 bases, leaving 6 bases between the germline ends.

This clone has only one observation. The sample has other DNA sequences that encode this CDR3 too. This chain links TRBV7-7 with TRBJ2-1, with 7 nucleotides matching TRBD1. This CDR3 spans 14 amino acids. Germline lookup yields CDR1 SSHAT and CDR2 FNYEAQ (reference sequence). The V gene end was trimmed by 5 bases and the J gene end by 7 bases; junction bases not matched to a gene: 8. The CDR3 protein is CASSPSAGGNEQFF. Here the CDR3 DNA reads TGTGCCAGCAGCCCATCGGCAGGGGGTAATGAGCAGTTCTTC.

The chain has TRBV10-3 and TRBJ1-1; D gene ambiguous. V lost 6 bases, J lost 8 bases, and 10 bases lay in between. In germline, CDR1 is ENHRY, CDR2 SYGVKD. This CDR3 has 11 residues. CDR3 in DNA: TGTGCCATCAGGGGAGACGTCGAAGCTTTCTTT. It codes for CAIRGDVEAFF.

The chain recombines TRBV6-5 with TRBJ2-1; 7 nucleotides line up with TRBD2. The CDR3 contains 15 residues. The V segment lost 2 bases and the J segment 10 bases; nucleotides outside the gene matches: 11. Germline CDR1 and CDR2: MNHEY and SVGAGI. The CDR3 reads CASSYGGRREAEQFF. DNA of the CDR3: TGTGCCAGCAGTTACGGAGGAAGACGGGAGGCAGAGCAGTTCTTC.

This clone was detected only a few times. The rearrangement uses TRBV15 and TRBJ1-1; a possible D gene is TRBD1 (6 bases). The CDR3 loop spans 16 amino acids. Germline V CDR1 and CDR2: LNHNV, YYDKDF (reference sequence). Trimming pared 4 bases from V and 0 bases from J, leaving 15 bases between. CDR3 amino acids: CATSIRRGGVNTEAFF. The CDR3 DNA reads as TGTGCCACCAGCATACGCCGGGGGGGCGTGAACACTGAAGCTTTCTTT.

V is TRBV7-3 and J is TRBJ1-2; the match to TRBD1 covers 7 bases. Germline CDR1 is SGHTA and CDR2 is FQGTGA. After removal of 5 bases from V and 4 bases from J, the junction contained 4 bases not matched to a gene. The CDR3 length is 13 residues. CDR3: CASSPGGSYGYTF. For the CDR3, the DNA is TGTGCCAGCAGCCCAGGGGGGAGCTATGGCTACACCTTC.

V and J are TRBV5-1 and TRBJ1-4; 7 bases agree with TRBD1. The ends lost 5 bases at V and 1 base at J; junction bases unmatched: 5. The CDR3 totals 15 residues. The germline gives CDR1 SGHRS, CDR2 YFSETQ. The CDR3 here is CASSRTGETNEKLFF. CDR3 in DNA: TGCGCCAGCAGTCGAACAGGGGAAACTAATGAAAAACTGTTTTTT.

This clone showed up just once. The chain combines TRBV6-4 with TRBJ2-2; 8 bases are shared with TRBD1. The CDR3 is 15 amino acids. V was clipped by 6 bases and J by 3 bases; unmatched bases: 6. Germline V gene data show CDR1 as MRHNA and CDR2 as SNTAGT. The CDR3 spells CASRTQGGDTGELFF. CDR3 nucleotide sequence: TGTGCCAGCAGGACACAGGGGGGAGACACCGGGGAGCTGTTTTTT.

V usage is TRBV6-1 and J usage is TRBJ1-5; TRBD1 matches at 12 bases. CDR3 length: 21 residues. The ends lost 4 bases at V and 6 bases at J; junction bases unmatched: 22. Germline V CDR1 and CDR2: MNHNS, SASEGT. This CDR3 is CASSAAEGQGARAYRGQPQHF. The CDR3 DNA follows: TGTGCCAGCAGTGCAGCCGAGGGACAGGGGGCAAGGGCTTATAGGGGTCAGCCCCAGCATTTT.